This T cell receptor beta chain stems from a study of blood T cells in healthy people across ages. For the second PCR, which ran for 7 to 11 cycles, a sample-barcoded 5' primer and a J-beta primer mix were used. A template-switch adaptor with 12 random nucleotides tagged each cDNA molecule. Every individual sample yielded 2.5 million or more paired-end reads (each containing CDR3). Each CDR3 protein gets one entry after TCRdb re-called the 5' RACE reads with MiXCR. The repertoire holds 380,000 or so distinct CDR3 sequences, with approximately 52% as singletons. This CDR3 has 12 amino acids. Between the trimmed V and J ends, which lost 6 bases and 4 bases, there was a span of 11 bases. The germline V gene encodes CDR1 SQVTM and CDR2 ANQGSEA.

The genes are TRBV29-1 and TRBJ2-3, with TRBD2 as a possible D gene (5 bases). Source material: blood. This clonotype was obtained from a man in his fifties or sixties in good health. Written as DNA, the CDR3 is TGCAGCGTCCTAGCTGTGGCAGATACGCAGTATTTT. Encoded protein: CSVLAVADTQYF.